The 9 T cell receptor beta chains in this list originate from one sample, sequenced in a study of post-analysis software for immune sequencing data. Findings and caveats of the study: Included in a set of roughly five TRBV segments more frequent in patients than controls were TRBV5-6, TRBV5-1 and TRBV20-1.

No cognate antigen is known for these TCRs. TCR beta libraries were prepared from cDNA with unique molecular identifiers. TCRdb recomputed calls from the PCR reads with MiXCR, one row per CDR3 protein. The sample yields 400,000 to 500,000 distinct CDR3 sequences, about 40% seen once. Sequencing was carried out using blood. The receptors derive from a girl aged 2 to 9 with multiple sclerosis.

This sequence joins TRBV7-2 and TRBJ2-1, with 7 bases matching TRBD2. V dropped 1 base and J dropped 0; count of bases not matched to a gene: 6. Germline lookup yields CDR1 SGHTA and CDR2 FQGNSA. The CDR3 has 17 residues. The CDR3 protein is CASSLVTAGVSYNEQFF. CDR3 sequence (DNA): TGTGCCAGCAGCTTAGTTACGGCGGGGGTCTCCTACAATGAGCAGTTCTTC.

This chain connects TRBV25-1 to TRBJ2-7, with D tentatively TRBD1 (6 bases). CDR3 length: 14 residues. Germline CDR1 reads MGHDK; CDR2 reads SYGVNS. V gave up 7 bases and J gave up 1 base, with 14 bases separating them. The CDR3 nucleotides read TGTGCCAGCATCCTCGAAACAGGGTCCTACGAGCAGTACTTC. It codes for CASILETGSYEQYF.

This clonotype was seen once. The chain links TRBV7-9 to TRBJ1-1; 7 nucleotides match TRBD1. This CDR3 has 15 amino acids. Germline trimming cut 2 bases from V and 0 bases from J; bases unmatched to any gene: 3. Germline V gene sequence: CDR1 SEHNR, CDR2 FQNEAQ (reference sequence). This chain's CDR3 is CASSLLTGVNTEAFF. As DNA, the CDR3 is TGTGCCAGCAGCTTACTTACAGGGGTGAACACTGAAGCTTTCTTT.

The J gene is TRBJ1-6, the V gene TRBV27; possible D gene TRBD1, 6 bases. The CDR3 sequence is 15 residues long. The V end lost 5 bases, the J end lost 5 bases, and 13 bases lay between the germline ends. Germline values: CDR1 MNHEY, CDR2 SMNVEV (reference sequence). CDR3 nucleotide sequence: TGTGCCAGCAGTATTACAGGGCTTCATAATTCACCCCTCCACTTT. The encoded protein is CASSITGLHNSPLHF.

This rearrangement joins TRBV29-1 to TRBJ2-1; D gene ambiguous. The CDR3 is 12 amino acids. In germline, CDR1 is SQVTM, CDR2 ANQGSEA. V lost 6 bases, J lost 0 bases, and 6 bases lay in between. DNA of the CDR3: TGCAGCGTGCTGACCTCCTACAATGAGCAGTTCTTC. It specifies CSVLTSYNEQFF.

This chain uses TRBV5-1 with TRBJ2-6, with 7 bases matching TRBD1. The CDR3 is 17 amino acids. Germline lookup yields CDR1 SGHRS and CDR2 YFSETQ. With 8 bases clipped from V and 2 bases from J, the junction kept 13 bases outside the gene matches. The CDR3 reads CASRTGRVFAGANVLTF. In DNA, the CDR3 is TGCGCCAGTAGGACAGGCAGAGTTTTCGCTGGGGCCAACGTCCTGACTTTC.

The rearrangement joins TRBV5-5 to TRBJ2-5; 7 positions match TRBD2. The CDR3 spans 15 residues. Germline CDR1 reads SGHKS; CDR2 reads YYEKEE (reference sequence). J lost 0 bases, V lost 0 bases, and 2 bases had no gene match. CDR3 DNA: TGTGCCAGCAGCTTGGAGGGGACTAACCAAGAGACCCAGTACTTC. Protein sequence: CASSLEGTNQETQYF.

This clonotype was found many times. The gene calls are TRBV29-1 and TRBJ1-2; 7 bases align to TRBD1. Germline lookup yields CDR1 SQVTM and CDR2 ANQGSEA. The CDR3 runs to 13 residues. The trim removed 5 bases at V and 3 bases at J, leaving 6 bases unmatched. The CDR3 region is CSVPTGTDYGYTF. The DNA of the CDR3 is TGCAGCGTTCCCACCGGGACAGACTATGGCTACACCTTC.

The chain combines TRBV5-8 with TRBJ1-2; 10 bases are a match to TRBD1. The V gene end was trimmed by 0 bases and the J gene end by 8 bases; junction bases not matched to a gene: 7. Germline values: CDR1 SGHTS, CDR2 YDEGEE. The CDR3 has 15 residues. The CDR3 region has the DNA TGTGCCAGCAGCTTGGGGGACAGGGGATCAGGCGGCTACACCTTC. This encodes CASSLGDRGSGGYTF.